The 20 T cell receptor beta chains presented below share a single source sample, sequenced in a study of T cells in Graves' hyperthyroidism and ophthalmopathy. RNA transcripts provided the source from which TCR beta CDR3 regions were amplified. The HTBI primer set drove a first-round RT-PCR of the TCR CDR3. From the multiplex PCR reads, TCRdb called clonotypes with MiXCR, one entry per CDR3 protein. The profile shows about 570,000 distinct CDR3 sequences, about 43% of them singletons. Sequencing used peripheral blood or thyroid tissue (not recorded which). These receptors all stem from an adult woman with Graves' disease, either hyperthyroidism or ophthalmopathy (not recorded which).

This clonotype was detected only a few times. This sequence may be a read error, since a much larger clone differs from it by one base. V and J are TRBV5-1 and TRBJ1-3, with D hard to call. CDR1 and CDR2 from the germline V gene are SGHRS and YFSETQ. CDR3 length: 15 residues. CDR3 nucleotides: TGCGCCAGCGCCTCAGGTTGGGGAGAAGGAAACGCCATATATTTT. Translation gives CASASGWGEGNAIYF.

The rearrangement links TRBV7-2 to TRBJ2-5, with 7 bases identical to TRBD1. This CDR3 spans 15 amino acids. Germline V gives CDR1 SGHTA, CDR2 FQGNSA. J lost 5 bases, V lost 5 bases, and 11 bases had no gene match. DNA of the CDR3: TGTGCCAGCAGCGCCACAGGGGTGAGGGGGGAGACCCAGTACTTC. Translating gives CASSATGVRGETQYF.

The J gene is TRBJ1-1, the V gene TRBV20-1; D is unresolved. CDR1 is DFQATT and CDR2 is SNEGSKA in the germline V gene (reference sequence). The CDR3 is made up of 13 amino acids. Trimming cost V 5 bases and J 0 bases, with 10 bases left between them. CDR3 bases: TGCAGTGCTGGGAGGCGGTTGAACACTGAAGCTTTCTTT. Residues: CSAGRRLNTEAFF.

V and J are TRBV20-1 and TRBJ1-2; 10 nucleotides line up with TRBD1. Looked up from germline, CDR1 is DFQATT and CDR2 is SNEGSKA (reference sequence). V was pared by 0 bases and J by 8 bases, with 9 bases of the junction left unmatched. The CDR3 totals 15 residues. The CDR3 region has the DNA TGCAGTGCTAGAGATAACACTGGGACAGGGGAAGGCTACACCTTC. Encoded protein: CSARDNTGTGEGYTF.

This clonotype has at least ten counts. The V gene is TRBV19, the J gene TRBJ1-3; 8 nucleotides line up with TRBD1. Germline assignment: CDR1 LNHDA and CDR2 SQIVND (reference sequence). V lost 7 bases and J lost 0; bases outside the gene matches: 11. This CDR3 has 17 residues. The CDR3 DNA sequence: TGTGCCAGTATCGCGGCAGGGGGCGAGAGCTCTGGAAACACCATATATTTT. Translating it yields CASIAAGGESSGNTIYF.

A single count supports this clonotype. The rearrangement links TRBV14 to TRBJ1-2; D perhaps matches TRBD1 (6 bases). The V gene lost 3 bases and the J gene lost 8 bases, with 16 bases spanning the gap. The CDR3 is made up of 14 amino acids. The germline gives CDR1 SGHDN, CDR2 FVKESK. The CDR3: CASSQLTGLGGYTF. In DNA, the CDR3 is TGTGCCAGCAGCCAGCTTACAGGGTTGGGAGGCTACACCTTC.

For this clonotype: Relative to the germline gene, one junction end is altered; a read error may explain this. The chain recombines TRBV6-5 with TRBJ1-5; D not resolved. Germline values: CDR1 MNHEY, CDR2 SVGAGI. The CDR3 sequence is 15 residues long. The CDR3 sequence: CASRQVGDWNQPQHF. For the CDR3, the DNA is TGTGCCAGCAGGCAGGTCGGGGATTGGAATCAGCCCCAACATTTT.

CDR3 region: CSATGSSGFFQPQHF. The CDR3 DNA sequence: TGCAGTGCCACGGGAAGCTCTGGGTTTTTCCAGCCCCAGCATTTT. This chain links TRBV20-1 with TRBJ1-5; D remains unclear. CDR1 is DFQATT, CDR2 SNEGSKA, per germline (reference sequence). Trimming cost V 6 bases and J 7 bases, with 22 bases left between them. The CDR3 is made up of 15 amino acids.

The chain is built from TRBV20-1 and TRBJ2-3, with 7 bases identical to TRBD2. The CDR3 is 12 amino acids. The germline V gene encodes CDR1 DFQATT and CDR2 SNEGSKA (reference sequence). The CDR3 loop is CGAGEKGDTQYF. CDR3 sequence (DNA): TGCGGGGCGGGAGAGAAGGGAGATACGCAGTATTTT.

This chain joins TRBV9 and TRBJ1-5; D call uncertain. Trimming removed 4 bases at V and 0 bases at J, with 11 bases between. The CDR3 contains 15 residues. Germline CDR1 is SGDLS and CDR2 is YYNGEE. The CDR3 is CASSSEPGSNQPQHF. The CDR3 DNA follows: TGTGCCAGCAGCTCGGAGCCGGGTAGCAATCAGCCCCAGCATTTT.

This clonotype was observed at least ten times. The J gene is TRBJ1-1, the V gene TRBV5-1, with a tentative D call TRBD1 (5 bases). Germline V lookup: CDR1 SGHRS, CDR2 YFSETQ. CDR3 length: 16 residues. Deletions cut 4 bases from V and 4 bases from J, with 20 bases between. DNA of the CDR3: TGCGCCAGCAGCAGTCGGCCGGGAGGGGTGGCCACTGAAGCTTTCTTT. Protein sequence: CASSSRPGGVATEAFF.

A note on this clonotype: Without the conserved terminal phenylalanine or tryptophan, this CDR3 likely stems from a read error. The rearrangement joins TRBV4-1 to TRBJ1-1, with 7 bases aligning to TRBD1. V dropped 4 bases and J dropped 1; count of bases not matched to a gene: 12. This CDR3 contains 17 residues. Germline CDR1 MGHRA, CDR2 YSYEKL. In DNA form, the CDR3 reads TGCGCCAGCAGCCGGGTTCCGTACAGGGGATCGAACACTGAAGCTTTCCTT. Protein sequence: CASSRVPYRGSNTEAFL.

The chain employs TRBV5-1 and TRBJ1-1; possible D gene TRBD1, 6 bases. The CDR3 is made up of 13 amino acids. With 1 base removed from V and 7 bases from J, the gap between germline ends came to 11 bases. The V gene's germline CDR1 is SGHRS and CDR2 YFSETQ. DNA of the CDR3: TGCGCCAGCAGCTTGTCGGGGGCCCGTGAAGCTTTCTTT. Residues: CASSLSGAREAFF.

This clonotype appeared many times. This chain joins TRBV7-6 and TRBJ1-2; no firm D call. Trimming shortened V by 5 bases and J by 2 bases, and 15 bases separated the two germline ends. CDR1 and CDR2 from the germline V gene are SGHVS and FNYEAQ. The CDR3 has 15 amino acids. CDR3 protein: CASSPQTTSNYGYTF. DNA for the CDR3: TGTGCCAGCAGCCCCCAGACCACTTCGAACTATGGCTACACCTTC.

There are many counts of this clonotype. J is TRBJ1-1 and V is TRBV4-1; TRBD1 matches 7 bases. The junction had 10 bases not matched to a gene; V was cut back by 4 bases and J by 5 bases. The CDR3 consists of 15 residues. Germline V gene lookup returns CDR1 MGHRA and CDR2 YSYEKL. CDR3: CASSPIQGSVTEAFF. The CDR3 region has the DNA TGCGCCAGCAGCCCAATACAGGGGAGTGTTACTGAAGCTTTCTTT.

A note on this clonotype: One end of the junction is discordant with germline, which a read error may explain. The rearrangement uses TRBV11-2 and TRBJ1-5, with 8 bases matching TRBD1. Germline V gene sequence: CDR1 SGHAT, CDR2 FQNNGV. The CDR3 runs 15 residues. CDR3 residues: CASSLHRGSNQPHHF. The CDR3 bases are TGTGCCAGCAGCTTACACAGGGGGTCAAATCAGCCCCATCATTTT.

This clonotype was seen at least ten times. The chain combines TRBV19 with TRBJ1-4; D unresolved. V lost 6 bases, J lost 5 bases, and 4 bases lay in between. Germline CDR1 and CDR2: LNHDA and SQIVND (reference sequence). CDR3 length equals 11 residues. DNA of the CDR3: TGTGCCAGTAGGCGAAATGAAAAACTGTTTTTT. This encodes CASRRNEKLFF.

This chain connects TRBV15 to TRBJ1-5; D not certain. CDR1 LNHNV and CDR2 YYDKDF come from the germline V gene (reference sequence). The germline V and J ends were trimmed by 0 bases and 14 bases, with 14 bases remaining between them. This CDR3 is 13 amino acids long. CDR3 protein: CATSRDWRTTEHF. Written as DNA, the CDR3 is TGTGCCACCAGCAGAGATTGGAGGACCACTGAGCATTTT.

The rearrangement uses TRBV20-1 and TRBJ1-5; D may be TRBD1 (6 bases). Per the germline V gene, CDR1 is DFQATT and CDR2 is SNEGSKA (reference sequence). The V end lost 3 bases, the J end lost 8 bases, and 11 bases lay between the germline ends. CDR3 size: 12 residues. The CDR3 nucleotides read TGCAGTGCTAGGAGGGGGGGGGAGCCCCAGCATTTT. This encodes CSARRGGEPQHF.

The table lists this clonotype with a count of one. V usage is TRBV20-1 and J usage is TRBJ2-7; D unresolved. CDR3 length equals 13 residues. The germline V gene has CDR1 DFQATT and CDR2 SNEGSKA (reference sequence). V was clipped by 5 bases and J by 8 bases, with 19 bases between them. The CDR3 region is CSAGGGDQPQQYF. DNA for the CDR3: TGCAGTGCTGGCGGCGGAGATCAGCCCCAGCAGTACTTC.